This TCR beta chain was recorded in a study of response to subunit inactivated influenza vaccine. Study-wide findings and caveats: With each seasonal influenza vaccination, the authors suggested, few new T cells are recruited.

This clonotype was picked up a small number of times. Its matching antigen is unknown. TCRdb used MiXCR to reprocess the RT-PCR reads, holding one entry per CDR3 protein. The sample includes 700,000 to 900,000 distinct CDR3 sequences, around 20% of them seen just once. With 1 base removed from V and 5 bases from J, the gap between germline ends came to 20 bases. This CDR3 spans 16 amino acids. CDR1 DFQATT and CDR2 SNEGSKA come from the germline V gene (reference sequence). The chain combines TRBV20-1 with TRBJ2-5; D remains unclear. Sequenced here: PBMCs from blood, sampled 5 to 6 days after vaccination. The clonotype originates from a man aged 50 to 59 who received an inactivated influenza vaccine. The CDR3 reads CSARGPGPGVRETQYF. CDR3 coding DNA: TGCAGTGCTAGAGGTCCGGGCCCAGGAGTTCGTGAGACCCAGTACTTC.